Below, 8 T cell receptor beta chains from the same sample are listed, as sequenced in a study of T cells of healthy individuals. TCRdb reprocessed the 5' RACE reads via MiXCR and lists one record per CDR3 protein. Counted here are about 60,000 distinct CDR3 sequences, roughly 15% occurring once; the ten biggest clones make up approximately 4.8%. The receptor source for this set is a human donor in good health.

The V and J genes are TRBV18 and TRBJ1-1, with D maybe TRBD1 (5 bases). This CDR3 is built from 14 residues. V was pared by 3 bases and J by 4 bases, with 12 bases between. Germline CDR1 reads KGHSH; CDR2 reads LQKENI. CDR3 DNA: TGTGCCAGCTCACCCCCGCGAAGGGGCACTGAAGCTTTCTTT. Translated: CASSPPRRGTEAFF.

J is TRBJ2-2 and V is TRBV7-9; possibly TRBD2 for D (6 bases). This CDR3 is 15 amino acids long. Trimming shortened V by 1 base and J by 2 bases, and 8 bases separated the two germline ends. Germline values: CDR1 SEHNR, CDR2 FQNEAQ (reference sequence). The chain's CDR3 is CASSLGGGNTGELFF. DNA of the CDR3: TGTGCCAGCAGCTTAGGGGGAGGAAACACCGGGGAGCTGTTTTTT. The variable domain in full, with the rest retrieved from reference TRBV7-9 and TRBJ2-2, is DTGVSQNPRHKITKRGQNVTFRCDPISEHNRLYWYRQTLGQGPEFLTYFQNEAQLEKSRLLSDRFSAERPKGSFSTLEIQRTEQGDSAMYLCASSLGGGNTGELFFGEGSRLTVL.

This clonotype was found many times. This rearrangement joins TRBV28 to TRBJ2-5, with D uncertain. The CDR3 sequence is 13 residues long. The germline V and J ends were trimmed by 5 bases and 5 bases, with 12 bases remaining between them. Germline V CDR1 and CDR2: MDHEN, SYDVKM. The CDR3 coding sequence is TGTGCCAGCAGTCCCGGCAGGCTGGAGACCCAGTACTTC. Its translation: CASSPGRLETQYF.

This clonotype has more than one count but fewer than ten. In DNA, the CDR3 is TGTGCCAGCAGTGGGCCGACAGGGGAGACGGATAGCAATCAGCCCCAGCATTTT. This codes for CASSGPTGETDSNQPQHF. The chain links TRBV25-1 to TRBJ1-5; 8 bases line up with TRBD1. Trimming cost V 4 bases and J 0 bases; bases outside gene matches: 11. Per the germline V gene, CDR1 is MGHDK and CDR2 is SYGVNS. The CDR3 extends over 18 amino acids.

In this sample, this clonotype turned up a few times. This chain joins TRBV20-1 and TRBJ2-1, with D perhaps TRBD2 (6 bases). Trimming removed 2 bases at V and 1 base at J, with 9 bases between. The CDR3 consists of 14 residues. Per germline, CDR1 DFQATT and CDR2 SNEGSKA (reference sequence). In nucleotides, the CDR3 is TGCAGTGCTAGAATGGGGGGATCCTACAATGAGCAGTTCTTC. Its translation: CSARMGGSYNEQFF.

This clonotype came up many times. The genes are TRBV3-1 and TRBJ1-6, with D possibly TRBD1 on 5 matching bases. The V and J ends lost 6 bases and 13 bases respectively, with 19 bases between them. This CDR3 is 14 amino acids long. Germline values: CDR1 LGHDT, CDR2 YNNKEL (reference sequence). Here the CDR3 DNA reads TGTGCCAGCAGACAACCGGGACTCGGGCGGCCCCTCCACTTT. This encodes CASRQPGLGRPLHF.

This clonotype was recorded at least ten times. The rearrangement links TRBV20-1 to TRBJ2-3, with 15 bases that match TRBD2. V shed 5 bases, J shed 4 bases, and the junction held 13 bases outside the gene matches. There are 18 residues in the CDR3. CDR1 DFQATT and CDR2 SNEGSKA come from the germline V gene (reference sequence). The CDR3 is CSALSGLAGGISADTQYF. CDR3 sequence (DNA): TGCAGTGCTCTATCGGGACTAGCGGGAGGTATTTCGGCAGATACGCAGTATTTT.

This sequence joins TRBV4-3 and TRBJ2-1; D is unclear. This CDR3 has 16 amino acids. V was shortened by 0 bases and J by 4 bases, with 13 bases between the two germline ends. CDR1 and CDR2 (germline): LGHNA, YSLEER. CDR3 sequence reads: CASSQDDLSPYNEQFF. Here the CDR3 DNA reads TGCGCCAGCAGCCAAGATGACCTGTCCCCTTACAATGAGCAGTTCTTC.